The T cell receptor (beta chain) described here comes from a study of ipilimumab plus nivolumab after autologous stem cell transplantation. Study details: Both relapsed and primary refractory DLBCL were included. Study conclusions and caveats: Per the authors, repertoire, Treg and microbiota data justify further study.

Of note for this clone: Antigen: not known.

Patients got ipilimumab 1 mg/kg beginning 14 to 28 days post-transplant. Patients got 3 mg/kg IV nivolumab weeks 1, 4, 7, 10, then biweekly through week 26. V was clipped by 6 bases and J by 5 bases, with 15 bases between them. CDR1 is SGHRS, CDR2 YFSETQ, per germline. The CDR3 length is 13 residues. TCRdb's copy holds only in-frame clones and misses some; the assay was immunoSEQ multiplex PCR. Of 77,000 or so clones in the sample, about 83% were seen once. The origin of this receptor is a male donor with diffuse large B-cell lymphoma. The chain employs TRBV5-1 and TRBJ2-7, with D perhaps TRBD1 (5 bases). Sequencing used PBMCs, obtained in a trial of ipilimumab plus nivolumab as post-transplant consolidation. The CDR3 sequence is CASTPDPGNEQYF. In DNA form, the CDR3 reads TGCGCCAGCACCCCGGACCCAGGGAACGAGCAGTACTTC.